The 10 T cell receptor beta chains below all came from one sample that was sequenced in a study of human T cells and chemical hapten exposure. MiXCR, run by TCRdb on the 5' RACE reads, gives a single entry per CDR3 protein. The repertoire includes 81,000 or so distinct CDR3 sequences, 6% to 8.5% of them detected once, and over 2% sits in the top ten. Unfractionated whole blood served as the source for total RNA extraction. The receptors stem from a male donor in good health.

This clonotype occurred a few times. CDR3 sequence reads: CASSPLLAGANYGYTF. Written as DNA, the CDR3 is TGTGCCAGCAGCCCCCTTTTGGCAGGGGCTAACTATGGCTACACCTTC. The V and J genes are TRBV27 and TRBJ1-2; D is perhaps TRBD1 (6 bases). The CDR3 contains 16 residues. Per the germline V gene, CDR1 is MNHEY and CDR2 is SMNVEV (reference sequence). V was trimmed by 6 bases and J by 0 bases, leaving 17 bases between them.

The rearrangement links TRBV19 to TRBJ2-2; the D call may be TRBD1 or TRBD2 (7 bases each). Germline lookup yields CDR1 LNHDA and CDR2 SQIVND (reference sequence). Trimming left V 8 bases short and J 6 bases short, with 19 bases between. This CDR3 has 15 amino acids. The CDR3: CASRRGGGLAGELFF. Here the CDR3 DNA reads TGTGCCAGTCGCAGGGGGGGGGGCCTAGCCGGGGAGCTGTTTTTT.

The V and J genes are TRBV12-3 or TRBV12-4 and TRBJ2-2, with D possibly matching TRBD2 (6 bases). V lost 4 bases and J lost 6, with 18 bases in between. This CDR3 comprises 16 residues. CDR3 residues: CASSYLAGRGAGELFF. The CDR3, as DNA: TGTGCCAGCAGTTACCTGGCGGGGAGAGGGGCCGGGGAGCTGTTTTTT.

This clonotype was detected a few times. The V gene is TRBV28, the J gene TRBJ2-2; 9 bases agree with TRBD1. The CDR3 is made up of 18 amino acids. V lost 5 bases to trimming and J lost 2 bases; unmatched junction nucleotides: 12. The V gene's germline CDR1 is MDHEN and CDR2 SYDVKM. This CDR3 reads CASSTGDRVKVNTGELFF. The CDR3 region has the DNA TGTGCCAGCAGTACTGGGGACAGGGTTAAAGTTAACACCGGGGAGCTGTTTTTT.

This clonotype was counted ten times or more. This sequence joins TRBV3-1 and TRBJ1-6; TRBD1 agrees at 9 bases. There are 15 residues in the CDR3. The V and J ends lost 1 base and 7 bases, in that order; junction bases with no gene match: 2. Germline lookup yields CDR1 LGHDT and CDR2 YNNKEL (reference sequence). As DNA, the CDR3 is TGTGCCAGCAGCCAAGTTGGGACAGGGAATTCACCCCTCCACTTT. Encoded protein: CASSQVGTGNSPLHF.

This clonotype was seen a few times. J is TRBJ2-7 and V is TRBV5-1, with 7 bases fitting TRBD2. Germline CDR1 SGHRS, CDR2 YFSETQ. The CDR3 is 15 amino acids. V gave up 4 bases and J gave up 5 bases; unmatched junction bases: 12. CDR3: CASSLLLASGDEQYF. CDR3 nucleotide sequence: TGCGCCAGCAGCCTACTACTAGCGAGCGGTGACGAGCAGTACTTC.

This clonotype was seen only a few times. This chain joins TRBV27 and TRBJ2-1, with 10 bases fitting TRBD2. The ends lost 3 bases at V and 7 bases at J; junction bases unmatched: 12. The length of the CDR3 is 17 residues. Germline loops: CDR1 MNHEY, CDR2 SMNVEV (reference sequence). The CDR3 protein is CASSFWGSSGRSNEQFF. The CDR3 DNA sequence: TGTGCCAGCAGTTTTTGGGGATCTAGCGGGAGATCGAATGAGCAGTTCTTC.

V is TRBV29-1 and J is TRBJ2-3; no clear D gene. The CDR3 runs 13 residues. Per germline, CDR1 SQVTM and CDR2 ANQGSEA. The V and J ends lost 5 bases and 4 bases respectively, with 13 bases between them. The chain's CDR3 is CSVIGSTADTQYF. CDR3 DNA sequence: TGCAGCGTTATCGGTAGTACTGCAGATACGCAGTATTTT.

The chain recombines TRBV5-6 with TRBJ1-5, with D possibly being TRBD1 (5 bases). Trimming removed 4 bases from V and 1 base from J, with 12 bases in between. Per the germline V gene, CDR1 is SGHDT and CDR2 is YYEEEE. The CDR3 covers 15 residues. CDR3 DNA sequence: TGTGCCAGCAGCGCCGGTGGGGGAAGCAATCAGCCCCAGCATTTT. Its protein is CASSAGGGSNQPQHF.

Many counts were recorded for this clonotype. The CDR3 loop is CSGQGTSANEQFF. As DNA, the CDR3 is TGCAGTGGCCAGGGGACTAGTGCGAATGAGCAGTTCTTC. This rearrangement joins TRBV20-1 to TRBJ2-1; TRBD2 agrees at 8 bases. This CDR3 spans 13 amino acids. Germline V CDR1 and CDR2: DFQATT, SNEGSKA (reference sequence). J gave up 7 bases and V 7 bases, and 9 bases lay outside the gene matches.